The clone carrying this TCR beta chain was picked up one time. Its target is not known. A Clinical Activity Score of at least 3, a NOSPECS grade of at least 4 and a duration under 3 months were recorded in the ophthalmopathy patients. The entry originates in a study of T cells in Graves' hyperthyroidism and ophthalmopathy. The wider study: Before treatment of any kind, peripheral blood was taken at initial diagnosis.

Losses at the gene ends were 3 bases for V and 5 bases for J; bases not matched to a gene: 7. The CDR3 loop spans 15 amino acids. The germline CDR1 and CDR2 sequences are SNHLY and FYNNEI. The investigators amplified TCR beta CDR3 regions from RNA transcripts. TCR CDR3 regions were first amplified by RT-PCR with HTBI primers. TCRdb called the multiplex PCR reads again in MiXCR, with one record for every CDR3 protein. Among some 500,000 distinct CDR3 sequences listed, approximately 25% were seen once. Whole-study results and caveats: Researchers found most expanded thyroid clonotypes above 0.001 in blood as well. Model-based prediction identified ophthalmopathy a median about 6 months prior to its onset.

The V gene is TRBV2, the J gene TRBJ2-7, with TRBD2 matching 10 bases. This clonotype was sampled from a woman aged 30 to 39 with Graves' ophthalmopathy. The sample taken for sequencing was blood. CDR3 bases: TGTGCCAGCAGTGAGGAGCGGGAGGGGGGAAACGAGCAGTACTTC. Protein product: CASSEEREGGNEQYF. The variable domain in full, completed from reference TRBV2 and TRBJ2-7, reads EPEVTQTPSHQVTQMGQEVILRCVPISNHLYFYWYRQILGQKVEFLVSFYNNEISEKSEIFDDQFSVERPDGSNFTLKIRSTKLEDSAMYFCASSEEREGGNEQYFGPGTRLTVT.